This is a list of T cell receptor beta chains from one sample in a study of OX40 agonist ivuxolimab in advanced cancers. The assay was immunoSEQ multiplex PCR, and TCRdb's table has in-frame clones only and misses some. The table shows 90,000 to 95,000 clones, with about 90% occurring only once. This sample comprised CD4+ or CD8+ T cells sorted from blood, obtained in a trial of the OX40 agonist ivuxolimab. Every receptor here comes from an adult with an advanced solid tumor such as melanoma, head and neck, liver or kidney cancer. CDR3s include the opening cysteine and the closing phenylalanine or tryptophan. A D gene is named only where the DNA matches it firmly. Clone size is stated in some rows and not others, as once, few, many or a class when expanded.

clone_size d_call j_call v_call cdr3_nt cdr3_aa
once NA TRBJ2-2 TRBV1 TGCACCAGCAGCCAAGATCGGGGGAGCTCCGGGGAGCTGTTTTTT CTSSQDRGSSGELFF
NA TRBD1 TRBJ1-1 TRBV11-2 TGTGCCAGCAGCCCCTCGGACAGGGGACACACTGAAGCTTTCTTT CASSPSDRGHTEAFF
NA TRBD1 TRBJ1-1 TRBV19 TGTGCCAGTAGTATCGACCGGGACAGCCTTGAAGCTTTCTTT CASSIDRDSLEAFF
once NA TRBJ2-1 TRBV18 TGTGCCAGCTCACCACGCCTCATAACCTGGTTCTTC CASSPRLITWFF
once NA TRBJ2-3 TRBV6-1 TGTGCCAGCAGTGAATCGGGGACAAACACAGATACGCAGTATTTT CASSESGTNTDTQYF
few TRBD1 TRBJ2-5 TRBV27 TGTGCCAGCAGTTCCCAGGGGGAAGAGACCCAGTACTTC CASSSQGEETQYF
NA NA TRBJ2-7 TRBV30 TGTGCCTGGAGTCCGAGGTCAGGGCCCTACGAGCAGTACTTC CAWSPRSGPYEQYF
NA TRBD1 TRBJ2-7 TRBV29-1 TGCAGCGTCGAGACAGGGGCCTACGAGCAGTACTTC CSVETGAYEQYF
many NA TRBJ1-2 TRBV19 TGTGCCAGTAGTAGTTACAGGGTTGGACGCAACTATGGCTACACCTTC CASSSYRVGRNYGYTF
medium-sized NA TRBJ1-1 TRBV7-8 TGTGCCAGCAGCCCGGACACGAACACTGAAGCTTTCTTT CASSPDTNTEAFF
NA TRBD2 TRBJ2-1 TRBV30 TGTGCCTGGAGTAGAATTATGGGACTAGCGGGATTCAATGAGCAGTTCTTC CAWSRIMGLAGFNEQFF
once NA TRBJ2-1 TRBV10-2 TGCGCCAGCAGTGAGCGGTCCCTAGGCAATGAGCAGTTCTTC CASSERSLGNEQFF
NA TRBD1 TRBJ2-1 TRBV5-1 TGCGCCAGCAGCTTGGCGGGACAGGGCGTTAGGAATGAGCAGTTCTTC CASSLAGQGVRNEQFF
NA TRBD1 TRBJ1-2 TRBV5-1 TGCGCCAGCAGCTTGGGACAGGGAAACTATGGCTACACCTTC CASSLGQGNYGYTF
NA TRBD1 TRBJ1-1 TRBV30 TGTGCCTGGAGGACAGGGATGAACACTGAAGCTTTCTTT CAWRTGMNTEAFF
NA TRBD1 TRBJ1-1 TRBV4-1 TGCGCCAGCAGACTGACAGGGGACGTGAACACTGAAGCTTTCTTT CASRLTGDVNTEAFF
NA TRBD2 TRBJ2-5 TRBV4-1 TGCGCCAGCAGCCAAGAAAGCGGGAGGGCCAGGGAGACCCAGTACTTC CASSQESGRARETQYF
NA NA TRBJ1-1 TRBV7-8 TGTGCCAGCAGCTTACCGGCAGTGCCGAACACTGAAGCTTTCTTT CASSLPAVPNTEAFF
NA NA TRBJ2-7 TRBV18 TGTGCCAGCTCACCACCCACCACGGCCCCCTACGAGCAGTACTTC CASSPPTTAPYEQYF
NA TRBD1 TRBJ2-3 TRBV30 TGTGCCTGGAGTGCGGGACAGGGATATTCAGATACGCAGTATTTT CAWSAGQGYSDTQYF
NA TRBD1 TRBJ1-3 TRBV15 TGTGCCACCAGCAGAGATAGGGGACAGGGAACTGGAAACACCATATATTTT CATSRDRGQGTGNTIYF